The 28 T cell receptor beta chains reported below all come from one sample, sequenced in a study (dated by TCRdb to about 2016). The library was produced with RT-PCR. Sequencing instrument: Illumina MiSeq. TCRdb reran the public reads through fastp at Q25 and MiXCR, keeping productive beta chains. CDR3 protein sequences are deduplicated, and each keeps its most common genes and DNA. This sample comprises more than 600,000 distinct CDR3 sequences, approximately 15% of them detected only once. The top ten clones comprise about 3.9% of the sample. Sequencing was performed on memory CD4+ T cells from blood. These TCRs come from a female donor in good health, serving as a healthy control.

The chain recombines TRBV9 with TRBJ2-2; tentative D call: TRBD2 (6 bases). Trimming shortened V by 0 bases and J by 2 bases, and 14 bases separated the two germline ends. Looked up from germline, CDR1 is SGDLS and CDR2 is YYNGEE. The CDR3 runs to 17 residues. The CDR3 is CASSVGVIAANTGELFF. The DNA for the CDR3 is TGTGCCAGCAGCGTAGGCGTCATAGCGGCCAACACCGGGGAGCTGTTTTTT. The entire variable domain, with the rest obtained from reference TRBV9 and TRBJ2-2, is as follows: DSGVTQTPKHLITATGQRVTLRCSPRSGDLSVYWYQQSLDQGLQFLIQYYNGEERAKGNILERFSAQQFPDLHSELNLSSLELGDSALYFCASSVGVIAANTGELFFGEGSRLTVL.

The V call is TRBV27, the J call TRBJ2-3; D unclear. Germline V gene sequence: CDR1 MNHEY, CDR2 SMNVEV (reference sequence). This CDR3 contains 15 residues. V was pared by 3 bases and J by 5 bases, with 15 bases between. CDR3 bases: TGTGCCAGCAGTTTTCTCGCCTCCAACGGAGATACGCAGTATTTT. Translation gives CASSFLASNGDTQYF.

Only a few counts were recorded for this clonotype. V usage is TRBV5-1 and J usage is TRBJ2-2; 10 bases align to TRBD1. The V gene's germline CDR1 is SGHRS and CDR2 YFSETQ. Trimming at V came to 2 bases and at J to 4 bases, leaving 8 bases not matched to a gene. This CDR3 has 17 residues. The CDR3 here is CASSFTPGQGPTGELFF. As DNA, the CDR3 is TGCGCCAGCAGCTTTACCCCGGGACAGGGGCCCACCGGGGAGCTGTTTTTT.

The CDR3 reads CSVAGQGEAYEQYF. The DNA for the CDR3 is TGCAGCGTAGCTGGACAGGGGGAAGCCTACGAGCAGTACTTC. The rearrangement links TRBV29-1 to TRBJ2-7; 10 bases align to TRBD1. The CDR3 sequence is 14 residues long. The V and J ends lost 6 bases and 2 bases, in that order; junction bases with no gene match: 7. Looked up from germline, CDR1 is SQVTM and CDR2 is ANQGSEA.

There are many counts of this clonotype. CDR3 loop: CSVEGQGVGEQFF. In DNA, the CDR3 is TGCAGCGTTGAAGGGCAGGGGGTTGGGGAGCAGTTCTTC. The V call is TRBV29-1, the J call TRBJ2-1; 7 bases map to TRBD1. Germline CDR1 SQVTM, CDR2 ANQGSEA. The CDR3 is made up of 13 amino acids. After removal of 1 base from V and 10 bases from J, the junction contained 7 bases not matched to a gene.

The genes are TRBV7-9 and TRBJ2-7, with 9 nucleotides matching TRBD1. V gave up 4 bases and J gave up 2 bases; unmatched junction bases: 6. The CDR3 runs to 15 residues. Germline V gene data show CDR1 as SEHNR and CDR2 as FQNEAQ (reference sequence). This chain's CDR3 is CASSSLGQGPYEQYF. The CDR3 DNA sequence: TGTGCCAGCAGCTCCCTGGGACAGGGACCCTACGAGCAGTACTTC. The variable domain in full, with the rest retrieved from reference TRBV7-9 and TRBJ2-7, is DTGVSQNPRHKITKRGQNVTFRCDPISEHNRLYWYRQTLGQGPEFLTYFQNEAQLEKSRLLSDRFSAERPKGSFSTLEIQRTEQGDSAMYLCASSSLGQGPYEQYFGPGTRLTVT.

The chain joins TRBV6-6 to TRBJ1-1, with a weak D call TRBD1 (5 bases). V was shortened by 5 bases and J by 8 bases, with 15 bases between the two germline ends. CDR1 and CDR2 from the germline V gene are MNHNY and SVGAGI (reference sequence). The CDR3 covers 13 residues. The CDR3 sequence: CASSPEGYGEAFF. CDR3 sequence (DNA): TGTGCCAGCAGTCCGGAGGGGTATGGGGAAGCTTTCTTT.

The rearrangement links TRBV11-3 to TRBJ2-3; 7 positions match TRBD2. With 1 base clipped from V and 4 bases from J, the junction kept 2 bases outside the gene matches. Germline V CDR1 and CDR2: SGHNT, YENEEA. The CDR3 runs to 14 residues. CDR3 loop: CASSLAAGADTQYF. In DNA form, the CDR3 reads TGTGCCAGCAGCTTAGCGGCGGGAGCAGATACGCAGTATTTT.

A note on this clonotype: It differs at one base from a far larger clone, so likely a read error. The chain carries TRBV6-6 and TRBJ1-5; tentative D call: TRBD1 (5 bases). Germline values: CDR1 MNHNY, CDR2 SVGAGI (reference sequence). Trimming removed 6 bases from V and 3 bases from J, with 12 bases in between. There are 14 residues in the CDR3. The CDR3 DNA sequence: TGTGCCAGCAGCTATACAGGAGTCAATCAGCCCCAGCATTTT. Protein: CASSYTGVNQPQHF.

The V and J genes are TRBV28 and TRBJ2-1; 8 nucleotides line up with TRBD2. Looked up from germline, CDR1 is MDHEN and CDR2 is SYDVKM. J was trimmed by 9 bases and V by 5 bases; bases with no gene match: 12. The CDR3 is 15 residues long. The CDR3 region has the DNA TGTGCCAGCAGTGCCCTCGGGACTAGTAAATCTGAGCAGTTCTTC. Protein sequence: CASSALGTSKSEQFF. Complete variable domain (other parts from reference TRBV28 and TRBJ2-1): DVKVTQSSRYLVKRTGEKVFLECVQDMDHENMFWYRQDPGLGLRLIYFSYDVKMKEKGDIPEGYSVSREKKERFSLILESASTNQTSMYLCASSALGTSKSEQFFGPGTRLTVL.

This clonotype turned up a few times. This sequence joins TRBV20-1 and TRBJ2-4; the D gene is possibly TRBD1 (8 bases). CDR3 length equals 16 residues. Trimming left V 3 bases short and J 4 bases short, with 19 bases between. Germline assignment: CDR1 DFQATT and CDR2 SNEGSKA (reference sequence). The chain's CDR3 is CSASTGGRVGKNIQYF. CDR3 DNA sequence: TGCAGTGCTAGCACAGGGGGGAGGGTAGGGAAAAACATTCAGTACTTC.

The chain combines TRBV7-2 with TRBJ2-1, with no clear D. CDR3 length: 13 amino acids. V was pared by 1 base and J by 10 bases, with 11 bases between. Germline CDR1 and CDR2: SGHTA and FQGNSA. CDR3 region: CASSLVRPGEQFF. The CDR3 DNA is TGTGCCAGCAGCTTAGTTAGGCCCGGCGAGCAGTTCTTC.

This clonotype was counted many times. This chain links TRBV20-1 with TRBJ2-7; D is undetermined. The CDR3 runs 13 residues. Trimming pared 5 bases from V and 3 bases from J, leaving 14 bases between. Germline CDR1 and CDR2: DFQATT and SNEGSKA (reference sequence). CDR3 nucleotide sequence: TGCAGTGCTTCGCACTTGGTGGGCTACGAGCAGTACTTC. As protein: CSASHLVGYEQYF.

The gene calls are TRBV20-1 and TRBJ1-3; D uncertain. Trimming stripped 3 bases from V and 0 bases from J, with 9 bases between. The germline CDR1 and CDR2 sequences are DFQATT and SNEGSKA (reference sequence). The CDR3 has 14 amino acids. DNA of the CDR3: TGCAGTGCTAGTTTCGGGAGCTCTGGAAACACCATATATTTT. Translation gives CSASFGSSGNTIYF.

The chain carries TRBV5-1 and TRBJ1-2; 9 bases match TRBD1. V lost 6 bases to trimming and J lost 1 base; unmatched junction nucleotides: 7. This CDR3 has 15 residues. Germline CDR1 reads SGHRS; CDR2 reads YFSETQ. This chain's CDR3 is CASTRGQGVNYGYTF. CDR3 coding DNA: TGCGCCAGCACCCGGGGACAGGGAGTTAACTATGGCTACACCTTC.

This clonotype has at least ten counts. The genes are TRBV7-9 and TRBJ2-7; TRBD1 matches 9 bases. The CDR3 covers 15 residues. The ends lost 5 bases at V and 2 bases at J; junction bases unmatched: 7. Germline CDR1 SEHNR, CDR2 FQNEAQ (reference sequence). CDR3 loop: CASSAGQGRTYEQYF. The DNA of the CDR3 is TGTGCCAGCAGCGCCGGACAGGGGAGGACCTACGAGCAGTACTTC.

In this sample, this clonotype turned up many times. The CDR3 bases are TGCAGTGCCAGGACAGAGAACTATGGCTACACCTTC. Its translation is CSARTENYGYTF. The V and J genes are TRBV20-1 and TRBJ1-2; D may be TRBD1 (6 bases). Germline V gene sequence: CDR1 DFQATT, CDR2 SNEGSKA (reference sequence). Trimming removed 6 bases from V and 2 bases from J, with 10 bases in between. The CDR3 totals 12 residues.

This clonotype was observed a few times. The rearrangement joins TRBV6-5 to TRBJ2-1; possibly TRBD1 or TRBD2 for D (5 bases each). Germline CDR1 MNHEY, CDR2 SVGAGI. The CDR3 runs to 13 residues. V was trimmed by 6 bases and J by 13 bases, leaving 19 bases between them. The CDR3 DNA is TGTGCCAGCAGAGCCCGACCCGGGACGGAACAGTTCTTC. Its protein is CASRARPGTEQFF.

The rearrangement joins TRBV6-2 or TRBV6-3 to TRBJ2-7; maybe TRBD1 (5 bases). This CDR3 comprises 11 residues. CDR1 MNHEY and CDR2 SVGEGT come from the germline V gene. The V gene lost 9 bases and the J gene lost 6 bases, with 12 bases spanning the gap. CDR3 sequence (DNA): TGTGCCAGTTCCATCAGGGTCGAGCAGTACTTC. This sequence encodes CASSIRVEQYF.

This clonotype was found a few times. The V call is TRBV28, the J call TRBJ2-1; D perhaps matches TRBD1 (5 bases). V lost 7 bases and J lost 9, with 16 bases in between. The CDR3 extends over 13 amino acids. Germline V lookup: CDR1 MDHEN, CDR2 SYDVKM. This CDR3 is CASTESGLGEQFF. As DNA, the CDR3 is TGTGCCAGCACCGAGTCAGGGTTGGGTGAGCAGTTCTTC.

This sequence joins TRBV7-2 and TRBJ2-1; 12 bases fit TRBD1. The ends lost 5 bases at V and 9 bases at J; junction bases unmatched: 11. The CDR3 covers 16 residues. The V gene's germline CDR1 is SGHTA and CDR2 FQGNSA. CDR3 bases: TGTGCCAGCAGCCCCGGTGCGGGACAGGGGGCTGGTGAGCAGTTCTTC. This translates into CASSPGAGQGAGEQFF.

This clonotype was recorded many times. The chain has TRBV5-1 and TRBJ1-2; the D is unclear. Trimming removed 0 bases from V and 7 bases from J, with 10 bases in between. The CDR3 sequence is 13 residues long. Germline CDR1 and CDR2: SGHRS and YFSETQ. CDR3 DNA sequence: TGCGCCAGCAGCTTGGAAATGTCGGCTGGCTACACCTTC. It is translated as CASSLEMSAGYTF.

This clonotype was counted ten times or more. V is TRBV20-1 and J is TRBJ1-1; D remains unclear. Germline V lookup: CDR1 DFQATT, CDR2 SNEGSKA (reference sequence). The CDR3 is made up of 11 amino acids. V was clipped by 3 bases and J by 10 bases, with 12 bases between them. The CDR3 reads CSARNEERAFF. As DNA, the CDR3 is TGCAGTGCTAGGAACGAGGAGCGAGCTTTCTTT.

The sample holds a few counts of this clonotype. The V call is TRBV7-2, the J call TRBJ2-1; 12 positions agree with TRBD2. The germline CDR1 and CDR2 sequences are SGHTA and FQGNSA. J lost 11 bases, V lost 5 bases, and 10 bases had no gene match. This CDR3 contains 15 residues. The chain's CDR3 is CASSTRTSGNYQQFF. CDR3 bases: TGTGCCAGCAGCACCCGGACTAGCGGGAATTATCAGCAGTTCTTC. Filled out from reference TRBV7-2 and TRBJ2-1, the complete variable domain reads GAGVSQSPSNKVTEKGKDVELRCDPISGHTALYWYRQSLGQGLEFLIYFQGNSAPDKSGLPSDRFSAERTGGSVSTLTIQRTQQEDSAVYLCASSTRTSGNYQQFFGPGTRLTVL.

This clonotype showed up many times. The chain carries TRBV5-1 and TRBJ2-2; D remains unclear. The germline CDR1 and CDR2 sequences are SGHRS and YFSETQ. The CDR3 totals 11 residues. The germline V and J ends were trimmed by 6 bases and 7 bases, with 7 bases remaining between them. The CDR3 reads CASKTDGELFF. Here the CDR3 DNA reads TGCGCCAGCAAGACGGACGGGGAGCTGTTTTTT.

V usage is TRBV7-3 and J usage is TRBJ2-1, with TRBD2 matching 7 bases. This CDR3 is 16 amino acids long. CDR1 and CDR2 (germline): SGHTA, FQGTGA. Trimming at V came to 0 bases and at J to 5 bases, leaving 7 bases not matched to a gene. The CDR3 is CASSLTSGVLNNEQFF. The CDR3 DNA reads as TGTGCCAGCAGCTTAACCAGCGGGGTCTTAAACAATGAGCAGTTCTTC.

Note on this clonotype: Since a much larger clone is just one base distant, this may be a read error. The gene calls are TRBV6-5 and TRBJ1-1; unclear D gene. CDR1 and CDR2 (germline): MNHEY, SVGAGI. This CDR3 region has 14 residues. V gave up 6 bases and J gave up 11 bases, with 22 bases separating them. The CDR3 loop reads CASSQDPRVVGAFF. In nucleotides, the CDR3 is TGTGCCAGCAGCCAAGATCCGAGGGTTGTTGGGGCTTTCTTT.

This clonotype has a handful of counts. V and J are TRBV7-3 and TRBJ1-2, with 9 positions matching TRBD1. With V trimmed by 5 bases and J by 6 bases, 7 bases remained unmatched. The CDR3 runs 14 residues. Germline loops: CDR1 SGHTA, CDR2 FQGTGA. The CDR3 sequence: CASSPRTGEDGYTF. DNA of the CDR3: TGTGCCAGCAGCCCGCGGACAGGGGAGGATGGCTACACCTTC.